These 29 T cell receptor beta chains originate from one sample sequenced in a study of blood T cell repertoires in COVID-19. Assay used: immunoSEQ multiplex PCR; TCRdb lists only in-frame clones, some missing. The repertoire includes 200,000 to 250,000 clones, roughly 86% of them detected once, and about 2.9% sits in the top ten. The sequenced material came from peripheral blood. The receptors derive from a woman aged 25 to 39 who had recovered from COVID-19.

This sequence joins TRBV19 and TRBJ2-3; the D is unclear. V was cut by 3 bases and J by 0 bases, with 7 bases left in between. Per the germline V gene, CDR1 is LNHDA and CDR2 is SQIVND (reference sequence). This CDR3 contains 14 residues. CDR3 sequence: CASSITLSTDTQYF. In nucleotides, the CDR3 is TGTGCCAGTAGTATCACTCTTAGCACAGATACGCAGTATTTT.

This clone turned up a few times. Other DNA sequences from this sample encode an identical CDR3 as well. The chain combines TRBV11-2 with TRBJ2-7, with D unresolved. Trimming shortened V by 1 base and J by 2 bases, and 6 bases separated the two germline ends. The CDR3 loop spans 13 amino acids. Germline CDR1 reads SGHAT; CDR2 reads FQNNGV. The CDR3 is CASSLVSPYEQYF. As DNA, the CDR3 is TGTGCCAGCAGCTTAGTATCCCCCTACGAGCAGTACTTC.

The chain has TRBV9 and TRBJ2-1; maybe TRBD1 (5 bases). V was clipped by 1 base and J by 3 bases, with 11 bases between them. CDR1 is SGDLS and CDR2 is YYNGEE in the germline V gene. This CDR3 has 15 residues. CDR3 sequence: CASSVNQGFYNEQFF. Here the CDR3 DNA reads TGTGCCAGCAGCGTAAATCAGGGCTTCTACAATGAGCAGTTCTTC.

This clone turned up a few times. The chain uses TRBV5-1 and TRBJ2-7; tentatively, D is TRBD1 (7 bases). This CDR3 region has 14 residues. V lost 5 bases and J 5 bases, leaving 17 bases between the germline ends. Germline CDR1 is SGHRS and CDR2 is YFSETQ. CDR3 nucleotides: TGCGCCAGCAGGCCTCCAGGGGGAGGAAACGAGCAGTACTTC. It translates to CASRPPGGGNEQYF.

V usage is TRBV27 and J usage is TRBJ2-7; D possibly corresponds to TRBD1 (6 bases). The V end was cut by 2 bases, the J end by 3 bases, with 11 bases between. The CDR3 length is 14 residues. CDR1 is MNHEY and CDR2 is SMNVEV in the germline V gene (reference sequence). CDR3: CASSLIPGDYEQYF. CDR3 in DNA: TGTGCCAGCAGTTTAATCCCAGGGGACTACGAGCAGTACTTC.

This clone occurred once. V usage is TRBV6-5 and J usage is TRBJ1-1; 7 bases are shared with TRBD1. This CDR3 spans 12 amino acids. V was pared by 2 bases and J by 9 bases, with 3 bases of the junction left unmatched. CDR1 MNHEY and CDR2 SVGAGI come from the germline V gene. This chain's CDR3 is CASSYEQGKAFF. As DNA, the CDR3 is TGTGCCAGCAGTTACGAACAGGGGAAAGCTTTCTTT.

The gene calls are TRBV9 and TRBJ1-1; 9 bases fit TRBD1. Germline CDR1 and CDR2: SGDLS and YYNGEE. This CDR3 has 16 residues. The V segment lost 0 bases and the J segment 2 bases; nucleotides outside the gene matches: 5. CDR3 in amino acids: CASSVGTGAPNTEAFF. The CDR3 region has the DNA TGTGCCAGCAGCGTAGGGACAGGGGCACCCAACACTGAAGCTTTCTTT.

DNA for the CDR3: TGTGCCAGCAGCGGCCTTAGCTCCTACGAGCAGTACTTC. Translated, it gives CASSGLSSYEQYF. This sequence joins TRBV9 and TRBJ2-7; D uncertain. The CDR3 has 13 amino acids. Trimming cost V 3 bases and J 0 bases, with 7 bases left between them. Germline loops: CDR1 SGDLS, CDR2 YYNGEE.

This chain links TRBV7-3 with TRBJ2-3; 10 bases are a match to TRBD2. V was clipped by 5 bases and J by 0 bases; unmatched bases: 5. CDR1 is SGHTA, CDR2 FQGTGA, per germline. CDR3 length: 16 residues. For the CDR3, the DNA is TGTGCCAGCAGCAAACTAGCGGGATCGAGCACAGATACGCAGTATTTT. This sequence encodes CASSKLAGSSTDTQYF.

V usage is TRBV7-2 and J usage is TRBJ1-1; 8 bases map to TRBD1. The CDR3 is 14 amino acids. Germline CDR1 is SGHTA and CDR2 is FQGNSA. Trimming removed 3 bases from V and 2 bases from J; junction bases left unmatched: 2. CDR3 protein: CASSLDRANTEAFF. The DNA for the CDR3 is TGTGCCAGCAGCTTGGACAGGGCAAACACTGAAGCTTTCTTT.

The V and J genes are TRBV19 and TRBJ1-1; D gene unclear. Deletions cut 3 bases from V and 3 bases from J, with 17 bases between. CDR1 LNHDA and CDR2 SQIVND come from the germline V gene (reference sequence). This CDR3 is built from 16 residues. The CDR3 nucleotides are TGTGCCAGTAGTATTATCTCGGGTTTGATTGACACTGAAGCTTTCTTT. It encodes CASSIISGLIDTEAFF.

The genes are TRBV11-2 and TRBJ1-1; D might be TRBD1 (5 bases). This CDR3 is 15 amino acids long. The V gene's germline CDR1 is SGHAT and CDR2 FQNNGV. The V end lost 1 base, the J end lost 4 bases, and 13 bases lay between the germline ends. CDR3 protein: CASSLGTPLATEAFF. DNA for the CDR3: TGTGCCAGCAGCTTAGGGACACCATTGGCCACTGAAGCTTTCTTT.

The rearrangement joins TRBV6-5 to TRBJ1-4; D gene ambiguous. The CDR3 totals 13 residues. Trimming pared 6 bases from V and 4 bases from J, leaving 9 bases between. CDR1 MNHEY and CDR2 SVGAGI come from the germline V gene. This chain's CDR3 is CASRSELNEKLFF. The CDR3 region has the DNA TGTGCCAGCAGAAGCGAGCTTAATGAAAAACTGTTTTTT.

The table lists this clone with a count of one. The CDR3 nucleotides are TGTGCCAGCAGCCAGACTAGCGGGGGTTTCTCCTACGAGCAGTACTTC. This sequence encodes CASSQTSGGFSYEQYF. This rearrangement joins TRBV5-4 to TRBJ2-7; TRBD2 matches 12 bases. V lost 4 bases, J lost 0 bases, and 5 bases stayed unmatched. Germline V gene sequence: CDR1 SGHNT, CDR2 YYREEE (reference sequence). The CDR3 length is 16 residues.

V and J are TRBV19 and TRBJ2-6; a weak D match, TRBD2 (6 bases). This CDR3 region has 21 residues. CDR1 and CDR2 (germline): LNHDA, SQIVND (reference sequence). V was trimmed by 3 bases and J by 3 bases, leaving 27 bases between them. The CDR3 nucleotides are TGTGCCAGTAGTATCACCTTCCAGCCAGAGCCTGGAGGGAGTGGGGCCAACGTCCTGACTTTC. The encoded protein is CASSITFQPEPGGSGANVLTF.

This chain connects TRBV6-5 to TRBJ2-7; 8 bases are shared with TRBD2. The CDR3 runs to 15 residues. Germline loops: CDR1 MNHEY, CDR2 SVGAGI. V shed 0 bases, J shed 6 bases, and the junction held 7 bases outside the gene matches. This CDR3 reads CASSYSTSGGREQYF. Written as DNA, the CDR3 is TGTGCCAGCAGTTACTCCACCTCGGGGGGGCGCGAGCAGTACTTC.

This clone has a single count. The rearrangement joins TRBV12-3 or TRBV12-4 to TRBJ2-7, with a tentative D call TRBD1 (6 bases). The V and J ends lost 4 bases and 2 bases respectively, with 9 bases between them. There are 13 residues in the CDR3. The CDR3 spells CASSSHRAYEQYF. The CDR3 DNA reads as TGTGCCAGCAGTTCCCACAGGGCCTACGAGCAGTACTTC.

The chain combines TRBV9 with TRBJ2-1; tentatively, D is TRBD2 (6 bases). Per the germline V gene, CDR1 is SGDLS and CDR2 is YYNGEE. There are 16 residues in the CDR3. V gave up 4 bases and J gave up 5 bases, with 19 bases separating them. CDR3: CASSPLAGYTDNEQFF. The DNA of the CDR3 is TGTGCCAGCAGCCCACTAGCTGGGTACACCGACAATGAGCAGTTCTTC.

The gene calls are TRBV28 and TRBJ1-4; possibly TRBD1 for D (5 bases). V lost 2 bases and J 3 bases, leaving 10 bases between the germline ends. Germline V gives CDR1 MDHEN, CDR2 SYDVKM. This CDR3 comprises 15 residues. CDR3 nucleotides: TGTGCCAGCAGTTTAGGGGGACTTTCTAATGAAAAACTGTTTTTT. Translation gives CASSLGGLSNEKLFF. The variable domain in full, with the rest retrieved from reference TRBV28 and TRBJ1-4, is DVKVTQSSRYLVKRTGEKVFLECVQDMDHENMFWYRQDPGLGLRLIYFSYDVKMKEKGDIPEGYSVSREKKERFSLILESASTNQTSMYLCASSLGGLSNEKLFFGSGTQLSVL.

Here the CDR3 reads CASSDQLGGQYF. The CDR3 bases are TGTGCCAGCAGTGACCAGCTCGGGGGGCAGTACTTC. V is TRBV6-4 and J is TRBJ2-7; D might be TRBD2 (6 bases). The germline CDR1 and CDR2 sequences are MRHNA and SNTAGT. The V end lost 2 bases, the J end lost 9 bases, and 11 bases lay between the germline ends. This CDR3 has 12 amino acids.

CDR3 residues: CAIKEAGSGYGYTF. The DNA of the CDR3 is TGTGCCATCAAGGAGGCAGGTTCCGGCTATGGCTACACCTTC. The V and J genes are TRBV10-3 and TRBJ1-2; D remains unclear. The V end was cut by 7 bases, the J end by 4 bases, with 16 bases between. The CDR3 contains 14 residues. CDR1 and CDR2 from the germline V gene are ENHRY and SYGVKD.

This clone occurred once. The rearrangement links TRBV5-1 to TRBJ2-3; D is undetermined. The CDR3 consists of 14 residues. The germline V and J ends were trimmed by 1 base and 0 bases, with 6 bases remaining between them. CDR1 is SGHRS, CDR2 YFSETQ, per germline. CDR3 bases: TGCGCCAGCAGCTTGTCAACTAGCACAGATACGCAGTATTTT. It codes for CASSLSTSTDTQYF.

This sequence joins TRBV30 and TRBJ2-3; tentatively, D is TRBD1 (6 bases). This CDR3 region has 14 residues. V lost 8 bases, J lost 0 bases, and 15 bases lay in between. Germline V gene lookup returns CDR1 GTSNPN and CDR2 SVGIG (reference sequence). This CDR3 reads CASPDSTSTDTQYF. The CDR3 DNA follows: TGTGCCAGCCCGGACAGTACCAGCACAGATACGCAGTATTTT. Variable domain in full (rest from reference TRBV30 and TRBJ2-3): SQTIHQWPATLVQPVGSPLSLECTVEGTSNPNLYWYRQAAGRGLQLLFYSVGIGQISSEVPQNLSASRPQDRQFILSSKKLLLSDSGFYLCASPDSTSTDTQYFGPGTRLTVL.

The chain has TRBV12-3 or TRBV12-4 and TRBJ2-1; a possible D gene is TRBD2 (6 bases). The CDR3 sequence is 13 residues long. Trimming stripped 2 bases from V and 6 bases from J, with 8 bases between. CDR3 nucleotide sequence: TGTGCCAGCAGTTTAAGGACTACCAATGAGCAGTTCTTC. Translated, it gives CASSLRTTNEQFF.

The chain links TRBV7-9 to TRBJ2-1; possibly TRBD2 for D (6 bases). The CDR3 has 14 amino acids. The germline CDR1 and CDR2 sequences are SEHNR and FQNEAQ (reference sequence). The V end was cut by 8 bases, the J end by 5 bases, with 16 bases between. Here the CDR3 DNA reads TGTGCCAGCTCTCAACGGGAGCTGAACAATGAGCAGTTCTTC. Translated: CASSQRELNNEQFF.

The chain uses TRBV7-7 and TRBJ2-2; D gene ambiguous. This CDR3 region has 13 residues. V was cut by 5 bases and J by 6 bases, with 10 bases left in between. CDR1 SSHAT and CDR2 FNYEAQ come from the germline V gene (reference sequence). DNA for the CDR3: TGTGCCAGCAGCCCCGTGCCAGCCGGGGAGCTGTTTTTT. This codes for CASSPVPAGELFF.

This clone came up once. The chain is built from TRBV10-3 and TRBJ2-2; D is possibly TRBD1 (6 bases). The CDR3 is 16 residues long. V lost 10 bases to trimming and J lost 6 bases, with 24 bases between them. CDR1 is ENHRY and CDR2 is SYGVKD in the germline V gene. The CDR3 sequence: CATGTPGTRGSGELFF. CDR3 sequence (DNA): TGTGCCACCGGGACACCTGGAACCCGAGGGTCCGGGGAGCTGTTTTTT.

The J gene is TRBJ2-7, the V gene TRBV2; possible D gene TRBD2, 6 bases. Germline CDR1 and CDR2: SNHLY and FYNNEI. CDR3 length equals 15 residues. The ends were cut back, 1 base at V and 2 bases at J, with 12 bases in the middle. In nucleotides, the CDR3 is TGTGCCAGCAGTGAAGGTGGGGGACTTACCTACGAGCAGTACTTC. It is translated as CASSEGGGLTYEQYF.

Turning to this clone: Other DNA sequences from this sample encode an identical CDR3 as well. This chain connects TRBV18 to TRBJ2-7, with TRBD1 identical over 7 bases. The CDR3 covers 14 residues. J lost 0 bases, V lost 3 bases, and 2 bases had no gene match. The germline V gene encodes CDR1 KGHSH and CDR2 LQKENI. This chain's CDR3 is CASSPRDSSYEQYF. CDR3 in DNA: TGTGCCAGCTCACCTCGGGACAGCTCCTACGAGCAGTACTTC.